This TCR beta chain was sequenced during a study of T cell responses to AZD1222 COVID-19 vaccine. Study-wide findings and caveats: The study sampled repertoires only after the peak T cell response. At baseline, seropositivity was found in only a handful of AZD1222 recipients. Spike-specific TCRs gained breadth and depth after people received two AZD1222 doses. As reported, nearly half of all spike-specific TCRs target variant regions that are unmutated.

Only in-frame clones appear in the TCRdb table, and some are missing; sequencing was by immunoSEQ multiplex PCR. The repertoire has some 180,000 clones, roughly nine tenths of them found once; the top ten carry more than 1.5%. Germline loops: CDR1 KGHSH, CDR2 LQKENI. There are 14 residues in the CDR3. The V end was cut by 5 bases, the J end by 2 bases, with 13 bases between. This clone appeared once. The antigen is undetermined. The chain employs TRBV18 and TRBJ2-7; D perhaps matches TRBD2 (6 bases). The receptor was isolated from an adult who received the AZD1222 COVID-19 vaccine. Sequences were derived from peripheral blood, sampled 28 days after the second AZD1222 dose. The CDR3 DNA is TGTGCCAGCTCAATGGCGGGGTCCACCTACGAGCAGTACTTC. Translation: CASSMAGSTYEQYF.